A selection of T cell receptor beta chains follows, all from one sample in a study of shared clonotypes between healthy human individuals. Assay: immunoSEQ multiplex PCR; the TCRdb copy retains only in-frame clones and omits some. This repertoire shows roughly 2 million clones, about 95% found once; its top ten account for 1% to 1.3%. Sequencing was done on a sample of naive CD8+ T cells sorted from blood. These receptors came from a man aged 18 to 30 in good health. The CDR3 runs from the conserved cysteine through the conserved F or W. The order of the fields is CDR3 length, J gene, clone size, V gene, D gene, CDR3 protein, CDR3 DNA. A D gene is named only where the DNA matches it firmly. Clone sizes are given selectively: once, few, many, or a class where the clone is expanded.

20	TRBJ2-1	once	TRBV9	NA	CASSLTRDPIFTVAYNEQFF	TGTGCCAGCAGCCTAACCCGGGATCCTATTTTTACTGTCGCCTACAATGAGCAGTTCTTC
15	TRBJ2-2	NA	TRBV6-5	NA	CASSYGSPGTGELFF	TGTGCCAGCAGTTACGGGAGTCCGGGGACCGGGGAGCTGTTTTTT
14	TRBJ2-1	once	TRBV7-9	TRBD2	CASTTSATYNEQFF	TGTGCCAGCACCACTAGCGCCACCTACAATGAGCAGTTCTTC
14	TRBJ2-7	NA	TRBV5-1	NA	CASSLDRERYEQYF	TGCGCCAGCAGCTTGGACAGGGAACGATACGAGCAGTACTTC
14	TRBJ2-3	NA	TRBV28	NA	CASSLRGTTDTQYF	TGTGCCAGCAGTTTACGGGGCACCACAGATACGCAGTATTTT
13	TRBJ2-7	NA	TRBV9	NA	CASSVGSPYEQYF	TGTGCCAGCAGCGTAGGATCCCCCTACGAGCAGTACTTC
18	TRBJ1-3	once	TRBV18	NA	CASSPVRGRGDSGNTIYF	TGTGCCAGCTCACCAGTCCGGGGCCGGGGTGACTCTGGAAACACCATATATTTT
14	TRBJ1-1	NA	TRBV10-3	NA	CAISDKGRGTEAFF	TGTGCCATCAGTGATAAGGGTCGCGGTACTGAAGCTTTCTTT
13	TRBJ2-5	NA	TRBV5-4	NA	CASSLEEGETQYF	TGTGCCAGCAGCTTGGAAGAGGGGGAGACCCAGTACTTC
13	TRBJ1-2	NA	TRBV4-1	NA	CASSPATNYGYTF	TGCGCCAGCAGTCCAGCCACTAACTATGGCTACACCTTC
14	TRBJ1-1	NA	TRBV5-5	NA	CASSLAPGGTEAFF	TGTGCCAGCAGCTTGGCCCCGGGAGGCACTGAAGCTTTCTTT
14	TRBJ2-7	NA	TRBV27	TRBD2	CASSFREGSGEQYF	TGTGCCAGCAGTTTCCGGGAGGGCTCGGGCGAGCAGTACTTC
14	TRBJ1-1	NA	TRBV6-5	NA	CASSYSLMNTEAFF	TGTGCCAGCAGTTACTCCCTCATGAACACTGAAGCTTTCTTT
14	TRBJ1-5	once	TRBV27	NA	CASSLSSSNQPQHF	TGTGCCAGCAGTTTATCTTCTAGCAATCAGCCCCAGCATTTT
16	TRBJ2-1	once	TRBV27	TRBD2	CASSLGLAGDYNEQFF	TGTGCCAGCAGTTTGGGACTAGCGGGGGACTACAATGAGCAGTTCTTC
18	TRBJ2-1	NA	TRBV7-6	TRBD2	CASSFDTSGGSSYNEQFF	TGTGCCAGCAGCTTCGACACTAGCGGGGGAAGCTCCTACAATGAGCAGTTCTTC
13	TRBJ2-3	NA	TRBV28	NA	CASSFRPTDTQYF	TGTGCCAGCAGTTTCCGCCCCACAGATACGCAGTATTTT
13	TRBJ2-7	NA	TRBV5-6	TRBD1	CASSDGTVYEQYF	TGTGCCAGCAGCGATGGGACAGTTTACGAGCAGTACTTC
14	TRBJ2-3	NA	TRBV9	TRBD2	CASSFSGREDTQYF	TGTGCCAGCAGCTTTAGCGGGAGGGAAGATACGCAGTATTTT
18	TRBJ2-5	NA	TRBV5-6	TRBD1	CASSFGGAGGLQQETQYF	TGTGCCAGCAGCTTTGGTGGGGCAGGGGGCTTGCAGCAAGAGACCCAGTACTTC
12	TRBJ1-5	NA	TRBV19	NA	CASSIASQPQHF	TGTGCCAGTAGTATCGCCAGTCAGCCCCAGCATTTT
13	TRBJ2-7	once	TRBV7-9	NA	CASSFTESYEQYF	TGTGCCAGCAGCTTTACTGAGTCCTACGAGCAGTACTTC
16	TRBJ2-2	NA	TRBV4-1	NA	CASSQGKGLNTGELFF	TGCGCCAGCAGCCAAGGGAAGGGGCTGAACACCGGGGAGCTGTTTTTT
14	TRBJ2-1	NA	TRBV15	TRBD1	CATSIRQGVREQFF	TGTGCCACCAGCATTCGACAGGGGGTCCGTGAGCAGTTCTTC
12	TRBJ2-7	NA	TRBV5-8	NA	CASSPRVDEQYF	TGTGCCAGCAGCCCCAGGGTAGACGAGCAGTACTTC
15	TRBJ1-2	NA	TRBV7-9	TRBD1	CASSLAGQGAGGYTF	TGTGCCAGCAGCTTAGCGGGACAGGGGGCAGGTGGCTACACCTTC
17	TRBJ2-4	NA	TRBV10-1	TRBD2	CASSVTSGSLAKNIQYF	TGCGCCAGCAGTGTGACTAGCGGGAGTCTAGCCAAAAACATTCAGTACTTC
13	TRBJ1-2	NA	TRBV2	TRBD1	CASTQGVGYGYTF	TGTGCCAGCACACAGGGGGTAGGCTATGGCTACACCTTC
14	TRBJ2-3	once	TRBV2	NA	CASKDFPYTDTQYF	TGTGCCAGCAAGGACTTTCCTTACACAGATACGCAGTATTTT
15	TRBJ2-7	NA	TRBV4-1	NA	CASSPLQGIQSEQYF	TGCGCCAGCAGTCCATTACAGGGTATTCAGAGTGAGCAGTACTTC
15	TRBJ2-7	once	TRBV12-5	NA	CASDRWGGLFYEQYF	TGTGCTAGTGACCGGTGGGGGGGGCTCTTCTACGAGCAGTACTTC
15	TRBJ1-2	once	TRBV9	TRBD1	CASSVGPGTGYGYTF	TGTGCCAGCAGCGTAGGACCCGGGACAGGGTATGGCTACACCTTC
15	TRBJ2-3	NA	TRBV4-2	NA	CASSQQETSTDTQYF	TGTGCCAGCAGCCAGCAAGAGACTAGCACAGATACGCAGTATTTT
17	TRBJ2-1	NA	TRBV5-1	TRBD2	CASSLTGLAGPNNEQFF	TGCGCCAGCAGCTTGACGGGACTAGCGGGGCCTAACAATGAGCAGTTCTTC
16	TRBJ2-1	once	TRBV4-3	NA	CASSLLLAAFNNEQFF	TGCGCCAGCAGCCTCCTTTTAGCGGCCTTTAACAATGAGCAGTTCTTC
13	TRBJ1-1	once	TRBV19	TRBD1	CASGDSSSTEAFF	TGTGCCAGCGGGGACAGCTCAAGCACTGAAGCTTTCTTT
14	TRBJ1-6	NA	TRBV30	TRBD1	CAWELGQGNSPLHF	TGTGCCTGGGAATTAGGACAGGGTAATTCACCCCTCCACTTT
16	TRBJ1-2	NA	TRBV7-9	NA	CASSSSDSAIDYGYTF	TGTGCCAGCAGCTCATCAGACAGCGCGATCGACTATGGCTACACCTTC
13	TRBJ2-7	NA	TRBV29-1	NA	CSVVGPTSYEQYF	TGCAGCGTTGTAGGGCCTACCTCCTACGAGCAGTACTTC